A selection of T cell receptor beta chains follows, all from one sample in a study of blood T cell repertoires in COVID-19. Some clones are missing from TCRdb's copy, which holds only in-frame ones; the method was immunoSEQ multiplex PCR. There are under 200,000 clones in the sample; approximately 82% occur only once, and less than 4.5% lies in the top ten. Material for sequencing was PBMCs or T cells enriched from blood (not recorded which). These receptors all come from a woman aged 45-59 years in a cohort exposed to, infected with or recovered from COVID-19 (not recorded which). Each CDR3 is given with its conserved first and last residue. Only part of the rows carry a size: once, few, many, or a class if the clone is expanded.

clone_size j_call v_call cdr3_aa
- TRBJ1-6 TRBV6-5 CASSLRGQNSPLHF
- TRBJ1-5 TRBV27 CVSSLAGTINQPQHF
- TRBJ2-5 TRBV28 CASSPEDSQETQYF
- TRBJ2-3 TRBV5-6 CASSGPWGADTQYF
- TRBJ1-1 TRBV29-1 CSVYFVTEAFF
few TRBJ2-7 TRBV19 CASSASGSYEQYF
- TRBJ1-2 TRBV10-2 CASSESLAGGYTF
- TRBJ1-2 TRBV6-4 CASSDQDRKGGYTF
- TRBJ1-5 TRBV3-1/TRBV3-2 CASSRQYNQPQHF
- TRBJ2-7 TRBV5-5 CASSPQGAGAPRSSYEQYF
few TRBJ2-7 TRBV18 CASSPLDNSYEQYF
- TRBJ2-7 TRBV5-6 CASSPRTSGYEQYF
few TRBJ1-1 TRBV3-1/TRBV3-2 CASSQGTGENTEAFF
once TRBJ1-2 TRBV28 CASSLKYGGYTF
- TRBJ1-2 TRBV28 CAVGQNYGYTF
- TRBJ1-5 TRBV28 CASRRYSNQPQHF
- TRBJ1-1 TRBV7-9 CASSPQTGLNTEAFF
- TRBJ2-1 TRBV6-5 CASEDLSYNEQFF
- TRBJ1-2 TRBV5-6 CASSFGIGGDYGYTF
- TRBJ2-1 TRBV2 CASSRAGGGGGNEQFF
- TRBJ2-5 TRBV5-1 CASSLDGLAETQYF
few TRBJ1-5 TRBV27 CASSFAGPNQPQHF
- TRBJ1-4 TRBV27 CASSITKPGQGDEKLFF
- TRBJ1-1 TRBV11-2 CASSTDRDTEAFF
- TRBJ1-5 TRBV29-1 CSVSGQGRGQPQHF
- TRBJ1-4 TRBV7-2 CASSPATGGEYEKLFF
once TRBJ1-4 TRBV19 CASSMEGSQGDEKLFF
- TRBJ2-3 TRBV5-1 CASTRTSPADTQYF
- TRBJ2-1 TRBV7-7 CASSLGTGGVYNEQFF
- TRBJ2-3 TRBV5-1 CATAPGQGSNTQYF
once TRBJ1-2 TRBV7-2 CASSQLIEAYGYTF
- TRBJ1-1 TRBV21-1 CASSKRRNTEAFF
- TRBJ2-1 TRBV5-1 CASFAGTSRDEQFF
- TRBJ2-1 TRBV2 CASIKKPTGGSNEQFF
- TRBJ2-7 TRBV9 CASSGRADREYEQYF
- TRBJ1-2 TRBV30 CAWPTGSYGYTF
- TRBJ2-1 TRBV7-3 CASSLTGTTEQFF
- TRBJ2-1 TRBV3-1/TRBV3-2 CASSPDYRDNEQFF
- TRBJ2-3 TRBV14 CASSQDRGTGTDTQYF
- TRBJ2-1 TRBV9 CASSVVASTSGYNEQFF
once TRBJ2-5 TRBV6-5 CASSYSVYQETQYF
- TRBJ1-3 TRBV5-1 CASSLDGTGSGNTIYF
- TRBJ2-2 TRBV18 CASSRASNAGTANTGELFF
few TRBJ2-7 TRBV11-2 CASSLVTPEQYF
once TRBJ2-3 TRBV5-4 CASTWRTGGSDTQYF
- TRBJ1-2 TRBV6-5 CASSPGQLSFYGYTF
- TRBJ1-6 TRBV6-5 CASKRINSPLHF
- TRBJ1-4 TRBV3-1/TRBV3-2 CASSLGQDTNEKLFF
- TRBJ1-6 TRBV30 CAWIKPLSSYNSPLHF
- TRBJ1-5 TRBV6-5 CASTQGASQQPQHF
- TRBJ2-7 TRBV5-1 CASSPSVVQIAEQYF
- TRBJ1-5 TRBV4-1 CASSQDRVDSNQPQHF
- TRBJ2-7 TRBV5-4 CASSLGSTYEQYF